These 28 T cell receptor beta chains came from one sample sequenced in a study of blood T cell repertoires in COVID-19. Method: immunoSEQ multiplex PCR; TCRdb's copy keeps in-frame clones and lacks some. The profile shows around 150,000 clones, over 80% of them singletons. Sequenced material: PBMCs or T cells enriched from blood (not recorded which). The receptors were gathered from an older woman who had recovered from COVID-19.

The CDR3 nucleotides are TGTGCCACCAGTGAATACTCGGACAGCCTAAATCAGCCCCAGCATTTT. Its protein is CATSEYSDSLNQPQHF. This chain links TRBV24-1 with TRBJ1-5; D perhaps matches TRBD1 (6 bases). Germline loops: CDR1 KGHDR, CDR2 SFDVKD. The V and J ends lost 4 bases and 4 bases respectively, with 16 bases between them. This CDR3 region has 16 residues.

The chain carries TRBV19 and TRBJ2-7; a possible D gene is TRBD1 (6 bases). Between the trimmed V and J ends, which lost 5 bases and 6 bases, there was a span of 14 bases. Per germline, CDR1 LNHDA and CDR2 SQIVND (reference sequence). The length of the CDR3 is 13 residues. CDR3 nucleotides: TGTGCCAGTAGTGACGGACAGTCACCCGAGCAGTACTTC. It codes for CASSDGQSPEQYF.

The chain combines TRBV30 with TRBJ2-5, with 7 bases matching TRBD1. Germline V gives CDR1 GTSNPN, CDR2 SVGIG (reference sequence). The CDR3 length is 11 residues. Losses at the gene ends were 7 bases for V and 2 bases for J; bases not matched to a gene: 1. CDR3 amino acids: CASGQQETQYF. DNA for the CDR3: TGTGCCTCGGGACAGCAAGAGACCCAGTACTTC. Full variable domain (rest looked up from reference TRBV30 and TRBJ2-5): SQTIHQWPATLVQPVGSPLSLECTVEGTSNPNLYWYRQAAGRGLQLLFYSVGIGQISSEVPQNLSASRPQDRQFILSSKKLLLSDSGFYLCASGQQETQYFGPGTRLLVL.

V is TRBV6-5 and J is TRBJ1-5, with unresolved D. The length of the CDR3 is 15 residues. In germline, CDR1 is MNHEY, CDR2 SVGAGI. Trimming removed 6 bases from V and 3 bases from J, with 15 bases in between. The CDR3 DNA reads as TGTGCCAGCAGAAAGAGGTTGGGTGACAATCAGCCCCAGCATTTT. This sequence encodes CASRKRLGDNQPQHF.

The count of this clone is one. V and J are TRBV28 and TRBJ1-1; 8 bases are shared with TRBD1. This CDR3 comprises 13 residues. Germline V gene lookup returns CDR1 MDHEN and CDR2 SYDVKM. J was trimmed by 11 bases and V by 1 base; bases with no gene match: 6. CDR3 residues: CASSLLQGVRAFF. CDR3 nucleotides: TGTGCCAGCAGTTTATTACAGGGGGTACGGGCTTTCTTT.

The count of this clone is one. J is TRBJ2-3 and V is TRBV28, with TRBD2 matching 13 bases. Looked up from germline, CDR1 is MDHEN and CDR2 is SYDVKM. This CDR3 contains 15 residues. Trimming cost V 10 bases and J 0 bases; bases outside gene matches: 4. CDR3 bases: TGTGCCACCCGGACTAGCGGGGGCAGCACAGATACGCAGTATTTT. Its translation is CATRTSGGSTDTQYF.

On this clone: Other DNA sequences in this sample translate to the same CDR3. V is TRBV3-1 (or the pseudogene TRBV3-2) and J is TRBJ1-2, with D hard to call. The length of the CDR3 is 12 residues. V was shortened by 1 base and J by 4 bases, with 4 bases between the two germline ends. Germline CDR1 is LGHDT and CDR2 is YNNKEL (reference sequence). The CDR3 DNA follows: TGTGCCAGCAGCCAAGGGGCCTATGGCTACACCTTC. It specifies CASSQGAYGYTF.

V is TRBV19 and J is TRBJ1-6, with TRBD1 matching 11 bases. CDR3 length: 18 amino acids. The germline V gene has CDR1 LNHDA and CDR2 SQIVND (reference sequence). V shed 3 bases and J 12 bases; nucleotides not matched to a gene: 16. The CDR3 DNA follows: TGTGCCAGTAGTATGGGCGTGGGGACAGGGGGTCAGGCGCGACCCCTCCACTTT. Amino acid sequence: CASSMGVGTGGQARPLHF.

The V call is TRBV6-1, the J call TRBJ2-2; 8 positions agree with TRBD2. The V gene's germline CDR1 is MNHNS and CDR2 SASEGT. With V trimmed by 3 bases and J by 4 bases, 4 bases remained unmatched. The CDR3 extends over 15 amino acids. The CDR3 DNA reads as TGTGCCAGCAGTGAGCGCCGGGGGGGCACCGGGGAGCTGTTTTTT. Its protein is CASSERRGGTGELFF.

CDR3 sequence reads: CASSPGPGGIGYGYTF. The CDR3 coding sequence is TGTGCCAGCTCGCCGGGCCCGGGGGGGATTGGTTATGGCTACACCTTC. The chain is built from TRBV18 and TRBJ1-2; TRBD1 might be the D (5 bases). The CDR3 loop spans 16 amino acids. The ends were cut back, 6 bases at V and 5 bases at J, with 22 bases in the middle. Germline CDR1 KGHSH, CDR2 LQKENI.

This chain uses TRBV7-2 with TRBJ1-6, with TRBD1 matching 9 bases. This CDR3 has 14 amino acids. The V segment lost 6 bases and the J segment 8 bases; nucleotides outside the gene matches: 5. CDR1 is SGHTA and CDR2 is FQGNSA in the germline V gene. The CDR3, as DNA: TGTGCCAGCAGAGACAGGACAGGGGATTCACCCCTCCACTTT. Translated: CASRDRTGDSPLHF.

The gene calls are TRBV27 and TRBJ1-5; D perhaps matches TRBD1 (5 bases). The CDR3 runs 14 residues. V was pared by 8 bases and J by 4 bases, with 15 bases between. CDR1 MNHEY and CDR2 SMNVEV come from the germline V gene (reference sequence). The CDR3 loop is CASGRGDLNQPQHF. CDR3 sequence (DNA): TGTGCCAGCGGGCGGGGGGATCTAAATCAGCCCCAGCATTTT.

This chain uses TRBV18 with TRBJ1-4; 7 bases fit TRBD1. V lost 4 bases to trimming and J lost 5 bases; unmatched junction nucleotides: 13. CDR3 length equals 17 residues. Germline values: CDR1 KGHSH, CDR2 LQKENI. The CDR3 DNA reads TGTGCCAGCTCACGTGTAGGGACAGCTGGATTGAATGAAAAACTGTTTTTT. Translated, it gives CASSRVGTAGLNEKLFF.

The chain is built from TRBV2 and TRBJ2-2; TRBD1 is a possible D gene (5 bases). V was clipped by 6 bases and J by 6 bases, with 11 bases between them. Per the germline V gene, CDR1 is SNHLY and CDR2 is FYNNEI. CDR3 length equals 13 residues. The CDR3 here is CASRGLGPGELFF. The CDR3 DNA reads TGTGCCAGCAGGGGGTTGGGGCCCGGGGAGCTGTTTTTT. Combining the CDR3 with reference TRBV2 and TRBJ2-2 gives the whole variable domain EPEVTQTPSHQVTQMGQEVILRCVPISNHLYFYWYRQILGQKVEFLVSFYNNEISEKSEIFDDQFSVERPDGSNFTLKIRSTKLEDSAMYFCASRGLGPGELFFGEGSRLTVL.

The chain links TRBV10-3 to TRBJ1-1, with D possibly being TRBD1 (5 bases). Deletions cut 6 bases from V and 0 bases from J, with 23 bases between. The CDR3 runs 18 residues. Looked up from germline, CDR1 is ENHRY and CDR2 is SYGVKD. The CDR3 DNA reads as TGTGCCATCAGGAGCGACCTCCGGGACGGAGGGTTGAACACTGAAGCTTTCTTT. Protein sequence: CAIRSDLRDGGLNTEAFF.

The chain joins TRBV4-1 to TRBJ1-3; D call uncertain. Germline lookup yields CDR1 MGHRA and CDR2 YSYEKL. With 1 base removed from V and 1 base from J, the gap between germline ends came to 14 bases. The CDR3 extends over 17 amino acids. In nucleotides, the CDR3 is TGCGCCAGCAGCCAAGTAGGCGGGGAAGGATCTGGAAACACCATATATTTT. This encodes CASSQVGGEGSGNTIYF.

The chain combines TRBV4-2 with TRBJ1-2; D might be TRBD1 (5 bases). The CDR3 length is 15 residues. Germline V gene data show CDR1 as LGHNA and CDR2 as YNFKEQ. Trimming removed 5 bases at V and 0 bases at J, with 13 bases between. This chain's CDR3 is CASSNQGLANYGYTF. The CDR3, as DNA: TGTGCCAGCAGCAATCAGGGACTGGCTAACTATGGCTACACCTTC.

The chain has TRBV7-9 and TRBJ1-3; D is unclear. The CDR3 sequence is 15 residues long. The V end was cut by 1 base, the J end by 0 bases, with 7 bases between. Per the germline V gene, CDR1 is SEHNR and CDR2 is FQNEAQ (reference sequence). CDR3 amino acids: CASSLDFYSGNTIYF. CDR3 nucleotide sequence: TGTGCCAGCAGCTTAGACTTTTACTCTGGAAACACCATATATTTT.

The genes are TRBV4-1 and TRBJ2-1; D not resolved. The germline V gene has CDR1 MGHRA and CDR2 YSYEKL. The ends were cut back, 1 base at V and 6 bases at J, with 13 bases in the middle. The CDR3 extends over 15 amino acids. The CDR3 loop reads CASSQGAYQGNEQFF. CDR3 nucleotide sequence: TGCGCCAGCAGCCAAGGGGCTTATCAAGGCAATGAGCAGTTCTTC.

CDR3 nucleotide sequence: TGTGCCAGCAGAGAGGACAGTGAATTGGCGAGCTACACCTTC. Encoded protein: CASREDSELASYTF. V and J are TRBV2 and TRBJ1-2; D might be TRBD1 (6 bases). The germline V gene has CDR1 SNHLY and CDR2 FYNNEI. V dropped 6 bases and J dropped 9 bases, with 20 bases sitting between them. This CDR3 contains 14 residues.

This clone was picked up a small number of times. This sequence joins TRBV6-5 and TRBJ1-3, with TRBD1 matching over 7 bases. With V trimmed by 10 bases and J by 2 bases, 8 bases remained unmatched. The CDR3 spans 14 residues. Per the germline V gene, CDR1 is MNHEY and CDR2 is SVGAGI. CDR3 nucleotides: TGTGCCACAGATTCCGACAGGGCTGGAAACACCATATATTTT. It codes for CATDSDRAGNTIYF.

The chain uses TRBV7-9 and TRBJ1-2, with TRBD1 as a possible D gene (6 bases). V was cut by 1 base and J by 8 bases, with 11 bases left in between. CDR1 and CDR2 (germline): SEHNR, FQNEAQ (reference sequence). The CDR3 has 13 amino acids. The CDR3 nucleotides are TGTGCCAGCAGCTTAGGGACACAGGGAGGCTACACCTTC. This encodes CASSLGTQGGYTF.

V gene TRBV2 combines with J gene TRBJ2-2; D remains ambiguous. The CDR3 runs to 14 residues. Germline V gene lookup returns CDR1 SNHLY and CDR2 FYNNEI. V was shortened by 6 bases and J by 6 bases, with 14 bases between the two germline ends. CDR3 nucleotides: TGTGCCAGCAGCACCGACACATATTCCGGGGAGCTGTTTTTT. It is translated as CASSTDTYSGELFF.

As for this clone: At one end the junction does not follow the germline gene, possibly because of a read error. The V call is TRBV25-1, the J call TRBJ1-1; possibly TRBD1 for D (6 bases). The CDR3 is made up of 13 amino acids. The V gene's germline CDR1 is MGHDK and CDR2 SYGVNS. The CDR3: CASSEGEGGVVRF. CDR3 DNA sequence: TGTGCCAGCAGTGAAGGGGAGGGGGGAGTGGTTCGCTTT.

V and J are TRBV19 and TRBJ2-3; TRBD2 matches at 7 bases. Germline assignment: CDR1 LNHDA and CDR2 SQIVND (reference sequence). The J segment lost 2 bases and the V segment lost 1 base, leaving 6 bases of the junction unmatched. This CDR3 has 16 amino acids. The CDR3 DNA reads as TGTGCCAGTAGTATAGGCGGGACTATACTCACAGATACGCAGTATTTT. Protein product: CASSIGGTILTDTQYF.

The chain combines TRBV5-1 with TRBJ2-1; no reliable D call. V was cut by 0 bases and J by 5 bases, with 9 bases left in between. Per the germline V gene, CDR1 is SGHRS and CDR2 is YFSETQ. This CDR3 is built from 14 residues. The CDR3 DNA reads TGCGCCAGCAGCTTGGCCCAGCGAAACAATGAGCAGTTCTTC. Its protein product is CASSLAQRNNEQFF. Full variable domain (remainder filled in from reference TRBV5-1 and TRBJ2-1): KAGVTQTPRYLIKTRGQQVTLSCSPISGHRSVSWYQQTPGQGLQFLFEYFSETQRNKGNFPGRFSGRQFSNSRSEMNVSTLELGDSALYLCASSLAQRNNEQFFGPGTRLTVL.

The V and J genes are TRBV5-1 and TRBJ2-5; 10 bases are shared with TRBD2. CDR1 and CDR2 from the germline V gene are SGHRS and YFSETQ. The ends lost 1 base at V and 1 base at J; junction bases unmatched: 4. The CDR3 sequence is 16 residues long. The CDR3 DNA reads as TGCGCCAGCAGCTTGCAGCCTAGCGGGGGCCAAGAGACCCAGTACTTC. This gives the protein CASSLQPSGGQETQYF.

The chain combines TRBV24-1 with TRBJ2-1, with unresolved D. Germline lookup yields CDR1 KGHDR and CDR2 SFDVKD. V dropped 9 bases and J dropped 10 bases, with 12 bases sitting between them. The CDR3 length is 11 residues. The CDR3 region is CATGNLNEQFF. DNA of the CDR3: TGTGCCACCGGCAACCTGAACGAGCAGTTCTTC.